Listed here is a single T cell receptor (beta chain). Antigen: not known. This record comes from a study of T cell repertoires in cytomegalovirus infection. The CDR3 spans 15 residues. Trimming took off 2 bases at V and 0 bases at J, with 11 bases between the two ends. Germline CDR1 MNHNS, CDR2 SASEGT. Findings and caveats of the study: Predominance within the ex vivo response was attributable to HLA-C-restricted CMV-specific TCR beta clonotypes.

TCRdb fed the reads into MiXCR, producing one record per CDR3 protein. Here the sample spans 450,000 to 550,000 distinct CDR3 sequences, under 45% being singletons. The chain links TRBV6-1 to TRBJ2-7, with D tentatively TRBD2 (5 bases). The sequence was obtained from a human donor in good health (CMV status not recorded). Some clones in this sample may be carry-over from other donors' samples. Sequenced material: cultured PBMCs, taken from culture after CMV antigen stimulation. The CDR3 spells CASSEMARDSYEQYF. CDR3 nucleotide sequence: TGTGCCAGCAGTGAAATGGCTCGGGACTCCTACGAGCAGTACTTC.